This T cell receptor beta chain was obtained from a study of shared clonotypes between healthy human individuals. Germline assignment: CDR1 SGHTA and CDR2 FQGNSA. CDR3 length: 15 residues. V was trimmed by 0 bases and J by 1 base, leaving 9 bases between them. The table came from immunoSEQ multiplex PCR; TCRdb's copy has only in-frame clones and leaves some out. The sample records 2 million to 2.5 million clones, 85% to 95% being singletons. The V call is TRBV7-2, the J call TRBJ2-5; D unclear. This clonotype originated in a man in his late teens or twenties in good health. Some clones in this sample may be carry-over from other donors' samples. The sample consisted of naive CD4+ T cells from PBMCs. The subset was: CD45RA+ positively selected. The CDR3 sequence: CASSLALGIQETQYF. The CDR3, as DNA: TGTGCCAGCAGCTTAGCGCTTGGGATCCAAGAGACCCAGTACTTC. The variable domain in full, completed from reference TRBV7-2 and TRBJ2-5, reads GAGVSQSPSNKVTEKGKDVELRCDPISGHTALYWYRQSLGQGLEFLIYFQGNSAPDKSGLPSDRFSAERTGGSVSTLTIQRTQQEDSAVYLCASSLALGIQETQYFGPGTRLLVL.